The clone carrying this T cell receptor beta chain has just a few counts. This sample is part of a study of blood T cell repertoires in COVID-19. Overall study context: Samples representing acute and convalescent COVID-19 were sourced from the United States, Italy and Spain. T cells, B-cell-depleted T cells, or PBMCs supplied cDNA or gDNA.

Original analysis: The assay estimated nucleated cells by amplifying reference gene primers. Here immunoSEQ multiplex PCR was the method, and the copy in TCRdb shows in-frame clones only, minus some. V and J calls and clone size are given by that table; D and trimming were obtained from the DNA. The sample carries approximately 170,000 clones, 84% recorded once. Germline V gene data show CDR1 as MNHEY and CDR2 as SMNVEV (reference sequence). The V end was cut by 2 bases, the J end by 12 bases, with 11 bases between. The CDR3 loop spans 13 amino acids. The clonotype was recovered from a woman older than 75 with acute or convalescent COVID-19. V usage is TRBV27 and J usage is TRBJ1-6; D is ambiguous. Input material: peripheral blood. For the CDR3, the DNA is TGTGCCAGCAGTTTAGCCCGGAGTGTACCCCTCCACTTT. The encoded protein is CASSLARSVPLHF.